This TCR beta chain was found in a study of T cells in Graves' hyperthyroidism and ophthalmopathy. This clonotype turned up a few times. Graves' hyperthyroidism was deemed stable given no ophthalmopathy progression within 18 months. The CDR3 regions of TCR beta were amplified from RNA transcripts. In the first-round RT-PCR of the TCR CDR3, the HTBI primer set was used. Using its own MiXCR run on the multiplex PCR reads, TCRdb lists one record per CDR3 protein. The repertoire holds fewer than 200,000 distinct CDR3 sequences, with about 17% as singletons. V lost 2 bases and J 2 bases, leaving 15 bases between the germline ends. CDR1 is LGHDT, CDR2 YNNKEL, per germline (reference sequence). The CDR3 loop spans 16 amino acids.

This chain joins TRBV3-1 and TRBJ1-1; tentative D call: TRBD1 (6 bases). Sequencing was carried out using blood. The TCR comes from a woman aged 45-59 years with Graves' hyperthyroidism. The CDR3 bases are TGTGCCAGCAGCCAATATTTGCGGACAGTAAACACTGAAGCTTTCTTT. Translating gives CASSQYLRTVNTEAFF.